Listed below are T cell receptor beta chains from one sample, sequenced in a study of blood T cell repertoires in COVID-19. Sequencing used immunoSEQ multiplex PCR; TCRdb keeps in-frame clones, though not all of them. The sample includes 95,000 to 150,000 clones, around 76% of them seen just once. The specimen was peripheral blood. Every receptor here comes from an elderly man with COVID-19, enrolled during active disease. CDR3s include the opening cysteine and the closing phenylalanine or tryptophan. D genes are given only for firm matches. Not all rows give a size; the values are once, few, many and, for expanded clones, a class.

size,V,D,J,CDR3,DNA
.,TRBV7-3,.,TRBJ2-1,CASSLEAPSALTYNEQFF,TGTGCCAGCAGCTTAGAGGCCCCTAGCGCCTTAACCTACAATGAGCAGTTCTTC
.,TRBV25-1,TRBD2,TRBJ2-1,CASSDGFTSGEQFF,TGTGCCAGCAGTGATGGGTTTACTAGCGGTGAGCAGTTCTTC
.,TRBV25-1,.,TRBJ1-4,CASSEYFLGNEKLFF,TGTGCCAGCAGTGAATATTTCCTGGGCAATGAAAAACTGTTTTTT
.,TRBV28,TRBD1,TRBJ1-2,CASSSGQGVYGYTF,TGTGCCAGCAGTTCCGGACAGGGGGTCTATGGCTACACCTTC
.,TRBV2,TRBD1,TRBJ1-3,CASQQGDNSGNTIYF,TGTGCCAGCCAACAGGGGGATAACTCTGGAAACACCATATATTTT
few,TRBV7-9,TRBD1,TRBJ1-1,CASSRTGTLAFF,TGTGCCAGCAGCCGGACAGGTACTCTAGCTTTCTTT
few,TRBV5-5,TRBD2,TRBJ2-1,CASSFFRTSGDNNEQFF,TGTGCCAGCAGCTTTTTTAGGACTAGCGGGGATAACAATGAGCAGTTCTTC
once,TRBV5-4,.,TRBJ1-1,CASSSDIEAFF,TGTGCCAGCAGCTCGGACATAGAAGCTTTCTTT
.,TRBV6-5,.,TRBJ1-2,CASSYREGFDGYTF,TGTGCCAGCAGTTACCGGGAAGGGTTTGATGGCTACACCTTC
.,TRBV27,.,TRBJ2-1,CASSSPSSYNEQFF,TGTGCCAGCAGTAGCCCTAGCTCCTACAATGAGCAGTTCTTC
medium-sized,TRBV27,TRBD1,TRBJ1-2,CASRPGQGIGGYTF,TGTGCCAGCAGACCCGGACAGGGCATCGGCGGCTACACCTTC